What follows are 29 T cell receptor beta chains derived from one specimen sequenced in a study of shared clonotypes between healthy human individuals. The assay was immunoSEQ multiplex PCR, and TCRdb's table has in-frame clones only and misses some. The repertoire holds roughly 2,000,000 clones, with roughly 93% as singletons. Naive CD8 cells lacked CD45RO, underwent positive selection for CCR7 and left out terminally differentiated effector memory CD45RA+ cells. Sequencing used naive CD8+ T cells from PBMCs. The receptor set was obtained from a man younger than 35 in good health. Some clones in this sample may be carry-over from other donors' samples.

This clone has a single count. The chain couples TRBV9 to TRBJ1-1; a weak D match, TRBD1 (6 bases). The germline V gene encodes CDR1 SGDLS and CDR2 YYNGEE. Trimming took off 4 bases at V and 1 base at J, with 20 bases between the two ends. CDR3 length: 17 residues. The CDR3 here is CASSQRQETSQNTEAFF. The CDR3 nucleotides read TGTGCCAGCAGCCAGCGACAGGAGACTAGCCAGAACACTGAAGCTTTCTTT.

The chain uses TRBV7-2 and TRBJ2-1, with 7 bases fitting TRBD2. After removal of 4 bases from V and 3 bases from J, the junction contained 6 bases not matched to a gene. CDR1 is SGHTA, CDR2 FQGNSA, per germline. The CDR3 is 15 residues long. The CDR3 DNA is TGTGCCAGCAGCTCCTTCGGGGGGTTCTACAATGAGCAGTTCTTC. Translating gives CASSSFGGFYNEQFF.

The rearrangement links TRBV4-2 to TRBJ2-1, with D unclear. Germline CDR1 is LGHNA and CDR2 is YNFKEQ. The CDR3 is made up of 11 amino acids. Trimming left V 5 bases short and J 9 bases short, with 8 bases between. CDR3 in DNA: TGTGCCAGCAGCGTAGCCCGTGAGCAGTTCTTC. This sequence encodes CASSVAREQFF.

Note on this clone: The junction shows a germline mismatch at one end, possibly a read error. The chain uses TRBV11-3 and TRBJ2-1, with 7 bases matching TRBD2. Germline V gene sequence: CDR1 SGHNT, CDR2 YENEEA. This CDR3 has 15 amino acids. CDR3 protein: CASSYGGSSHNEQFF. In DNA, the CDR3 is TGTGCCAGCAGCTACGGCGGGAGCTCCCACAATGAGCAGTTCTTC.

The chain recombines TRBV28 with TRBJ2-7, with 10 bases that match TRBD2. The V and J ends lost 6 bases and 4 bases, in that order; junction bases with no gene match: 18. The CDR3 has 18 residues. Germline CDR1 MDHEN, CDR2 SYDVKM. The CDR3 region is CASRGWGGAGGPGYEQYF. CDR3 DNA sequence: TGTGCCAGCAGGGGTTGGGGTGGAGCGGGAGGGCCAGGATACGAGCAGTACTTC.

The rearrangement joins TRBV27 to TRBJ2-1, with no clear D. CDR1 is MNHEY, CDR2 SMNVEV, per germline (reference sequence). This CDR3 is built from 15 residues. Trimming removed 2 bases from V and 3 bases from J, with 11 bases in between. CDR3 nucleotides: TGTGCCAGCAGTTTAGAAGATGACAACTACAATGAGCAGTTCTTC. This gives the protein CASSLEDDNYNEQFF.

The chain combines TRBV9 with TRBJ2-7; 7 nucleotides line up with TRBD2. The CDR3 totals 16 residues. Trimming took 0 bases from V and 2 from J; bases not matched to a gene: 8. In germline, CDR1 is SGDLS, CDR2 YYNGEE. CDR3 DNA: TGTGCCAGCAGCGTAGGCCCGGGACTACAACCCTACGAGCAGTACTTC. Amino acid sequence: CASSVGPGLQPYEQYF.

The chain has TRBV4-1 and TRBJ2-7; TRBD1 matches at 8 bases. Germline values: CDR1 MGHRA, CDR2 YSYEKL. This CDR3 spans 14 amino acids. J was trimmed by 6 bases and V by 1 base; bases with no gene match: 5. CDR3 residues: CASSQGTGIIEQYF. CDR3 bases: TGCGCCAGCAGCCAAGGGACAGGGATCATCGAGCAGTACTTC.

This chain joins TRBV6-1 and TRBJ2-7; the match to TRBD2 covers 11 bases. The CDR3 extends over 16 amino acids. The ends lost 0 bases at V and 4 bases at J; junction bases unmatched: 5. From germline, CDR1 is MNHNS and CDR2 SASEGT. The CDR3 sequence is CASSEAGTSGTYEQYF. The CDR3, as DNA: TGTGCCAGCAGTGAAGCGGGGACTAGCGGAACTTACGAGCAGTACTTC.

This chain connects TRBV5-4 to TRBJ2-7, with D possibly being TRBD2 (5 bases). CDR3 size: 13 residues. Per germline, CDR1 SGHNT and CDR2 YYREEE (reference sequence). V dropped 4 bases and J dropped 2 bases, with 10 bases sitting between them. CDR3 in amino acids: CASSVGRAYEQYF. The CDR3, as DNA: TGTGCCAGCAGCGTAGGGAGAGCCTACGAGCAGTACTTC.

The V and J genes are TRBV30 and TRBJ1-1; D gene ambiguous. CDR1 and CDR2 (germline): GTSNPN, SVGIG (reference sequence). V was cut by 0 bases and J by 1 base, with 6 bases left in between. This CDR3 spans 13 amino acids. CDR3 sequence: CAWSVHTNTEAFF. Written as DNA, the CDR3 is TGTGCCTGGAGTGTACACACGAACACTGAAGCTTTCTTT.

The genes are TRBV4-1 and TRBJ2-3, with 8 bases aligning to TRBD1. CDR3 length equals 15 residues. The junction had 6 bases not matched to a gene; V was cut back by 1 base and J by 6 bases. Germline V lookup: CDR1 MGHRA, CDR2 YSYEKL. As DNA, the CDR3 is TGCGCCAGCAGCCAAGGCCCAGGGGGCCCCGATACGCAGTATTTT. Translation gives CASSQGPGGPDTQYF.

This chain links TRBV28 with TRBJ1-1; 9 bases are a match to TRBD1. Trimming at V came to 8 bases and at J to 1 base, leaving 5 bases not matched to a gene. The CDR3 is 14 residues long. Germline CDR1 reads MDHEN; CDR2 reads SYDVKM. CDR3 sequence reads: CASEQGAQNTEAFF. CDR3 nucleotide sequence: TGTGCCAGCGAACAGGGGGCCCAGAACACTGAAGCTTTCTTT.

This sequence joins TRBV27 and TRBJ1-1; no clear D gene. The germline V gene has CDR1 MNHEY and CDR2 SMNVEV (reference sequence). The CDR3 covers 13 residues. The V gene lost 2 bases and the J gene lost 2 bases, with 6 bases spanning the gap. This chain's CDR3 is CASSLVFNTEAFF. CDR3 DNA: TGTGCCAGCAGTTTAGTTTTCAACACTGAAGCTTTCTTT.

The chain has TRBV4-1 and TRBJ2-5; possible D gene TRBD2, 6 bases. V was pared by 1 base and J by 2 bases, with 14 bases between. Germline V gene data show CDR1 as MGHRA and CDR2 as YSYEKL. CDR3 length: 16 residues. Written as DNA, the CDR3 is TGCGCCAGCAGCCAAGGTCGGGGGATCGTACAAGAGACCCAGTACTTC. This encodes CASSQGRGIVQETQYF.

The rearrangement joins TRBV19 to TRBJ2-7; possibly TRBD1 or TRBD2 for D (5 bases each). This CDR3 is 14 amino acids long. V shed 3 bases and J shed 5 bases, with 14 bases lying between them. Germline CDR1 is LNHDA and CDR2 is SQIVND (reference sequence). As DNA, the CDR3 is TGTGCCAGTAGTATTTCGACTGTGGGACACGAGCAGTACTTC. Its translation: CASSISTVGHEQYF.

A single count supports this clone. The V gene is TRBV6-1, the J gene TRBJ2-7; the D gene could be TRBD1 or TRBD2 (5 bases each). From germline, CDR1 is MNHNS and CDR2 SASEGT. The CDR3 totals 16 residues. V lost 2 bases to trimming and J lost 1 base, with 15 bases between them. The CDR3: CASSESTGGGSYEQYF. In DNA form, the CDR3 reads TGTGCCAGCAGTGAATCCACAGGAGGTGGGTCCTACGAGCAGTACTTC.

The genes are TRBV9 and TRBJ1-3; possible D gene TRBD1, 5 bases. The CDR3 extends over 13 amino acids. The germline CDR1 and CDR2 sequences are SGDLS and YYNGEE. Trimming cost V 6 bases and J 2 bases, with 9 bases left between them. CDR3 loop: CASKGKPGNTIYF. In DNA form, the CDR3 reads TGTGCCAGCAAGGGGAAGCCTGGAAACACCATATATTTT.

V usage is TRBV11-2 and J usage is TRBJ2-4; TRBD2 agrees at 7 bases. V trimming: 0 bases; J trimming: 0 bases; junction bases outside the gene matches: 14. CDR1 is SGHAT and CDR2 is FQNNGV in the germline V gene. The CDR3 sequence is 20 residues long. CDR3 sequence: CASSLEGGTIPRAAKNIQYF. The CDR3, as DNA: TGTGCCAGCAGCTTAGAGGGGGGGACTATCCCCCGGGCAGCCAAAAACATTCAGTACTTC.

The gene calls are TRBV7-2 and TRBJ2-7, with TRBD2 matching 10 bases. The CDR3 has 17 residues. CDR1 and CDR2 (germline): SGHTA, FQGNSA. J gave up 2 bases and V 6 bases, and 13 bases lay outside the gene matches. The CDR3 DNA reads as TGTGCCAGCAGTCATCAATTACTAGCGGGGCCCCCCTACGAGCAGTACTTC. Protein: CASSHQLLAGPPYEQYF. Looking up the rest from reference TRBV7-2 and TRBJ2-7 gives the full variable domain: GAGVSQSPSNKVTEKGKDVELRCDPISGHTALYWYRQSLGQGLEFLIYFQGNSAPDKSGLPSDRFSAERTGGSVSTLTIQRTQQEDSAVYLCASSHQLLAGPPYEQYFGPGTRLTVT.

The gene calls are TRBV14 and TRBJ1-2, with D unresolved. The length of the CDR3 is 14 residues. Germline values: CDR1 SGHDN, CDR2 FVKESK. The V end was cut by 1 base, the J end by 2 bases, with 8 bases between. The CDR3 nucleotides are TGTGCCAGCAGCCAAGCTTTTGGGAACTATGGCTACACCTTC. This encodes CASSQAFGNYGYTF.

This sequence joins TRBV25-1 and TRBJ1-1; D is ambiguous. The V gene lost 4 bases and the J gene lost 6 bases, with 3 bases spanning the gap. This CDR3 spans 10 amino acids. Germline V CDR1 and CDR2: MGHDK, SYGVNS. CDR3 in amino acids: CASSVSEAFF. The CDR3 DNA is TGTGCCAGCAGTGTATCTGAAGCTTTCTTT.

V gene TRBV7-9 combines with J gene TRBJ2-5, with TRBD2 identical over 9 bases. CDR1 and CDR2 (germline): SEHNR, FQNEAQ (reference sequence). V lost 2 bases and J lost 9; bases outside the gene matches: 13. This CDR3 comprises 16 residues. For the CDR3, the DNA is TGTGCCAGCAGCTTAAGGGCTAGCGGGGCCCTCGTGGCCCAGTACTTC. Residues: CASSLRASGALVAQYF.

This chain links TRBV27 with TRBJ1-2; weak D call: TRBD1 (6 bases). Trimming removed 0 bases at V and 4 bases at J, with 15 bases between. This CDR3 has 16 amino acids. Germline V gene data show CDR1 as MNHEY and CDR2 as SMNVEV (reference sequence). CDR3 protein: CASSLSLGGISYGYTF. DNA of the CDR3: TGTGCCAGCAGTTTATCCCTAGGGGGAATAAGCTATGGCTACACCTTC.

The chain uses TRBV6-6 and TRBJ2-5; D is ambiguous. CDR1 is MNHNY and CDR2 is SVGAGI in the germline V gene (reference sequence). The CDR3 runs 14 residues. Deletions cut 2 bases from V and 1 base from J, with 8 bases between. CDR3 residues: CASSYVQLQETQYF. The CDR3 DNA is TGTGCCAGCAGTTACGTACAGCTCCAAGAGACCCAGTACTTC.

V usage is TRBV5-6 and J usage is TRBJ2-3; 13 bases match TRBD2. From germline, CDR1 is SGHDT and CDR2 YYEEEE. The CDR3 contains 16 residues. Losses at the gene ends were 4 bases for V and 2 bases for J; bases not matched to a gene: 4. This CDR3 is CASSPGLAGFTDTQYF. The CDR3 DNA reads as TGTGCCAGCAGCCCGGGACTAGCGGGGTTCACAGATACGCAGTATTTT.

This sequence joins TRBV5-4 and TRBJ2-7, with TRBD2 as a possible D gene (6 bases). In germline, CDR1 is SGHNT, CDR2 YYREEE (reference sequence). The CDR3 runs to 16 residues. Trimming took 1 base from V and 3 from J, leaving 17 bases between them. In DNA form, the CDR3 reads TGTGCCAGCAGCTTGCCACTCGCGGGGAATCTCTACGAGCAGTACTTC. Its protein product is CASSLPLAGNLYEQYF.

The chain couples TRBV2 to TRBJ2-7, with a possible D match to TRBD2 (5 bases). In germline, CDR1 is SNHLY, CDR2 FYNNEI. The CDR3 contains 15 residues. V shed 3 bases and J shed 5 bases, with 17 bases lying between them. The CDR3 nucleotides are TGTGCCAGCAGTGAGGGTACAACAGACGGGGACGAGCAGTACTTC. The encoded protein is CASSEGTTDGDEQYF.

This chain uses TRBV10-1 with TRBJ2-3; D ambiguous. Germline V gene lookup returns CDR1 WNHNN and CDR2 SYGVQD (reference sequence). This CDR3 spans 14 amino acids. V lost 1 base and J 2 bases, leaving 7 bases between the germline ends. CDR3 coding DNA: TGCGCCAGCAGTGAGTTTGCGGCCACAGATACGCAGTATTTT. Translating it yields CASSEFAATDTQYF.